These T cell receptor beta chains were read from a single sample in a study of beta chain features in type 1 diabetes. TCRdb's copy holds only in-frame clones and misses some; the assay was immunoSEQ multiplex PCR. The sample gives roughly 300,000 clones, about 13% of which show up once; about 0.016% is in the top ten. The specimen sequenced was naive CD4+ T cells from blood. The receptors were sampled from a young man with type 1 diabetes. CDR3s include the opening cysteine and the closing phenylalanine or tryptophan. D genes are given only for firm matches. Clone size is shown for a subset of rows, as once, few, many or a class of expanded clone.

>few|TRBJ2-7|TRBV27|TRBD1
CASSHTGTGLSGQYF
TGTGCCAGCAGCCACACCGGGACAGGGTTATCCGGGCAGTACTTC
>few|TRBJ2-5|TRBV27|-
CASSSFQRGRPQYF
TGTGCCAGCAGTTCGTTTCAGCGAGGGCGCCCCCAGTACTTC
>few|TRBJ1-2|TRBV28|TRBD1
CASKPPGQTGYGYTF
TGTGCCAGCAAACCCCCGGGACAGACGGGCTATGGCTACACCTTC
>-|TRBJ2-7|TRBV27|-
CASSSHRGRGLREQYF
TGTGCCAGCAGTTCCCACAGGGGCCGGGGGTTGAGGGAGCAGTACTTC
>few|TRBJ2-3|TRBV5-6|TRBD1
CASSRDRGDTQYF
TGTGCCAGCAGCCGGGACAGGGGAGATACGCAGTATTTT
>few|TRBJ2-1|TRBV13|TRBD2
CASSLGLAGLYEQFF
TGTGCCAGCAGCTTAGGACTAGCGGGCCTCTATGAGCAGTTCTTC
>-|TRBJ1-3|TRBV30|-
CAWSVPGFPGNTIYF
TGTGCCTGGAGTGTCCCGGGTTTTCCCGGAAACACCATATATTTT
>-|TRBJ2-3|TRBV5-1|TRBD2
CASSSTSGPTDTQYF
TGCGCCAGCAGCTCCACTAGCGGGCCCACAGATACGCAGTATTTT
>-|TRBJ2-2|TRBV6-9|TRBD2
CASTSRQGGRGPGELFF
TGTGCCAGCACCTCTCGCCAGGGCGGGAGGGGTCCCGGGGAGCTGTTTTTT
>-|TRBJ2-7|TRBV9|TRBD1
CASSPRPGQVGREQYF
TGTGCCAGCAGCCCCCGACCGGGACAGGTGGGGAGAGAGCAGTACTTC
>-|TRBJ2-5|TRBV7-2|TRBD1
CASSLVRGPGTQYF
TGTGCCAGCAGCTTAGTCAGGGGGCCGGGGACCCAGTACTTC
>-|TRBJ1-2|TRBV11-2|TRBD1
CASSFTGGHGYTF
TGTGCCAGCAGCTTTACAGGGGGTCATGGCTACACCTTC
>few|TRBJ2-7|TRBV15|TRBD1
CATGQGYEQYF
TGTGCCACCGGACAGGGCTACGAGCAGTACTTC
>few|TRBJ2-5|TRBV2|-
CASYGSRDSFLSQYF
TGTGCCAGCTACGGGAGCCGGGACAGCTTTCTGTCCCAGTACTTC
>-|TRBJ2-7|TRBV5-1|TRBD1
CASSRDRAEQYF
TGCGCCAGCAGCCGGGACAGGGCCGAGCAGTACTTC
>-|TRBJ2-1|TRBV6-4|-
CACKSNEQFF
TGTGCCTGCAAGAGCAATGAGCAGTTCTTC
>few|TRBJ1-5|TRBV13|-
CASSLGLRSQPQHF
TGTGCCAGCAGCTTAGGATTGAGGTCTCAGCCCCAGCATTTT
>-|TRBJ2-6|TRBV5-6|TRBD2
CASSLGGGNSGANVLTF
TGTGCCAGCAGCCTCGGGGGAGGGAACTCTGGGGCCAACGTCCTGACTTTC
>-|TRBJ1-1|TRBV28|TRBD1
CASRSRTGGHTEAFF
TGTGCCAGCAGATCCCGGACAGGGGGGCACACTGAAGCTTTCTTT
>few|TRBJ2-7|TRBV11-2|-
CASSLAGSVVSYEQYF
TGTGCCAGCAGCTTAGCGGGTAGCGTTGTCTCCTACGAGCAGTACTTC
>-|TRBJ1-4|TRBV5-1|-
CASSLAAGGGNEKLFF
TGCGCCAGCAGCTTGGCCGCTGGGGGGGGTAATGAAAAACTGTTTTTT
>-|TRBJ2-5|TRBV4-1|-
CASSLGGAGQETQYF
TGCGCCAGCAGCCTAGGCGGGGCTGGACAAGAGACCCAGTACTTC
>-|TRBJ1-5|TRBV19|-
CASSLDTPFNQPQHF
TGTGCCAGTAGTTTGGACACCCCATTCAATCAGCCCCAGCATTTT
>few|TRBJ1-5|TRBV4-3|-
CASSQGLNSNQPQHF
TGCGCCAGCAGCCAAGGTCTTAATAGCAATCAGCCCCAGCATTTT
>few|TRBJ2-3|TRBV7-9|-
CASSPGGTDTQYF
TGTGCCAGCAGCCCCGGAGGCACAGATACGCAGTATTTT
>few|TRBJ2-2|TRBV2|-
CASSEVALNTGELFF
TGTGCCAGCAGTGAAGTAGCCCTGAACACCGGGGAGCTGTTTTTT
>-|TRBJ2-7|TRBV28|TRBD2
CASSFTLSLAGLSYEQYF
TGTGCCAGCAGTTTTACCCTCTCTCTAGCGGGGTTATCCTACGAGCAGTACTTC
>few|TRBJ2-7|TRBV5-1|-
CASSIAADEQYF
TGCGCCAGCAGCATCGCGGCGGACGAGCAGTACTTC
>-|TRBJ2-7|TRBV28|TRBD2
CASSLAGVSNEQYF
TGTGCCAGCAGTCTAGCGGGAGTTAGCAACGAGCAGTACTTC
>-|TRBJ2-1|TRBV9|-
CASSVEGNEQFF
TGTGCCAGCAGCGTAGAGGGGAATGAGCAGTTCTTC
>few|TRBJ2-1|TRBV15|TRBD2
CATSREGAGAHNEQFF
TGTGCCACCAGCAGAGAAGGGGCGGGAGCCCACAATGAGCAGTTCTTC
>-|TRBJ2-7|TRBV7-3|TRBD2
CASSLGPSGSSYEQYF
TGTGCCAGCAGCTTAGGCCCTAGCGGGAGCTCCTACGAGCAGTACTTC
>-|TRBJ2-4|TRBV21-1|-
CASSSDRSPGYVIQYF
TGTGCCAGCAGCAGCGACCGCTCCCCAGGATACGTCATTCAGTACTTC
>-|TRBJ1-5|TRBV29-1|-
CSVVLVGVNQPQHF
TGCAGCGTTGTATTGGTAGGGGTCAATCAGCCCCAGCATTTT
>few|TRBJ2-7|TRBV2|-
CASSELPYEQYF
TGTGCCAGCAGTGAACTCCCCTACGAGCAGTACTTC
>few|TRBJ2-2|TRBV9|TRBD1
CASSPPGTVNTGELFF
TGTGCCAGCAGCCCACCCGGGACAGTGAACACCGGGGAGCTGTTTTTT
>-|TRBJ2-2|TRBV11-2|TRBD2
CASSQTSAGELFF
TGTGCCAGCAGCCAGACTAGCGCCGGGGAGCTGTTTTTT
>-|TRBJ2-7|TRBV18|-
CASSPYQGDFGEQYF
TGTGCCAGCTCACCTTACCAGGGTGATTTTGGCGAGCAGTACTTC
>few|TRBJ2-1|TRBV7-2|-
CASSLSSSYNEQFF
TGTGCCAGCAGCTTATCGAGCTCCTACAATGAGCAGTTCTTC
>few|TRBJ1-4|TRBV7-9|-
CASGRGTNEKLFF
TGTGCCAGCGGCCGCGGAACTAATGAAAAACTGTTTTTT
>-|TRBJ2-2|TRBV18|TRBD1
CASSRDSTGELFF
TGTGCCAGCTCACGGGACAGCACCGGGGAGCTGTTTTTT
>few|TRBJ2-5|TRBV28|TRBD2
CASSQAGGPRETQYF
TGTGCCAGCAGCCAAGCGGGAGGGCCTAGGGAGACCCAGTACTTC
>few|TRBJ2-5|TRBV9|-
CASSPRIGETQYF
TGTGCCAGCAGCCCCCGTATCGGGGAGACCCAGTACTTC
>few|TRBJ2-5|TRBV2|-
CASSEGRSVETQYF
TGTGCCAGCAGTGAGGGTCGTAGCGTAGAGACCCAGTACTTC
>-|TRBJ1-5|TRBV30|-
CAWSAGLAQPQHF
TGTGCCTGGAGTGCAGGGTTGGCTCAGCCCCAGCATTTT
>-|TRBJ2-7|TRBV4-2|TRBD2
CASSPAGLADSYEQYF
TGTGCCAGCAGCCCAGCGGGACTAGCGGACTCCTACGAGCAGTACTTC
>few|TRBJ2-1|TRBV29-1|TRBD2
CSVGRGGLGEQFF
TGCAGCGTGGGGCGGGGAGGGCTGGGTGAGCAGTTCTTC
>-|TRBJ1-5|TRBV18|-
CASSPGSNQPQHF
TGTGCCAGCTCACCGGGCAGCAATCAGCCCCAGCATTTT
>-|TRBJ2-1|TRBV7-7|TRBD1
CASSQGTGTNEQFF
TGTGCTAGCAGCCAAGGGACAGGGACCAATGAGCAGTTCTTC
>-|TRBJ1-5|TRBV7-9|-
CASSLGGTVDQPQHF
TGTGCCAGCAGCTTAGGCGGGACGGTTGATCAGCCCCAGCATTTT
>few|TRBJ2-1|TRBV5-1|TRBD2
CASSLGASGILNEQFF
TGCGCCAGCAGCTTGGGGGCTAGCGGGATATTAAATGAGCAGTTCTTC
>few|TRBJ1-2|TRBV4-3|-
CASSPEGWSGYTF
TGCGCCAGCAGCCCGGAGGGGTGGTCTGGCTACACCTTC
>few|TRBJ2-1|TRBV9|-
CASSVLQGGNEQFF
TGTGCCAGCAGCGTACTACAGGGGGGGAATGAGCAGTTCTTC
>-|TRBJ2-3|TRBV27|TRBD2
CASSTPSGTSGSWVTQYF
TGTGCCAGCAGCACCCCATCCGGGACTAGCGGATCTTGGGTTACGCAGTATTTT